This T cell receptor beta chain was obtained from a study of regulatory T cells in long-lasting Graves disease. Notes on the study in general: Possibly, accuracy suffered from the small sample size. Persistent Graves' patients showed less TCR diversity than newly diagnosed patients showed.

Library construction for TCR beta used iRepertoire HTBI primers and Arm-PCR of CDR3 regions. TCRdb fed the multiplex PCR reads into MiXCR, producing one record per CDR3 protein. The sample holds about half a million distinct CDR3 sequences, around 11% seen once. This sample's time point: newly diagnosed GD, antithyroid drugs for less than 3 months. PBMC-derived RNA was used for the TCR library. This clonotype was seen a few times. Its antigen is as yet unknown. A much larger clone is a single base away; this may be a read error. The CDR3 has 13 residues. Germline lookup yields CDR1 LNHNV and CDR2 YYDKDF (reference sequence). V was pared by 0 bases and J by 3 bases, with 6 bases between. The same data also contributed to another study, on T cells in Graves' hyperthyroidism and ophthalmopathy. That publication notes: Stable Graves' hyperthyroidism denoted no ophthalmopathy progression over 18 months. First-round RT-PCR targeting the TCR CDR3 was performed with the HTBI primer set.

The clonotype comes from a woman in her 30s with Graves disease. The source material was peripheral blood mononuclear cells (PBMCs), sampled at new diagnosis, from a patient treated with antithyroid drugs. V gene TRBV15 combines with J gene TRBJ2-7; D is ambiguous. CDR3 residues: CATSRDFSYEQYF. The CDR3 DNA sequence: TGTGCCACCAGCAGAGATTTTAGCTACGAGCAGTACTTC.